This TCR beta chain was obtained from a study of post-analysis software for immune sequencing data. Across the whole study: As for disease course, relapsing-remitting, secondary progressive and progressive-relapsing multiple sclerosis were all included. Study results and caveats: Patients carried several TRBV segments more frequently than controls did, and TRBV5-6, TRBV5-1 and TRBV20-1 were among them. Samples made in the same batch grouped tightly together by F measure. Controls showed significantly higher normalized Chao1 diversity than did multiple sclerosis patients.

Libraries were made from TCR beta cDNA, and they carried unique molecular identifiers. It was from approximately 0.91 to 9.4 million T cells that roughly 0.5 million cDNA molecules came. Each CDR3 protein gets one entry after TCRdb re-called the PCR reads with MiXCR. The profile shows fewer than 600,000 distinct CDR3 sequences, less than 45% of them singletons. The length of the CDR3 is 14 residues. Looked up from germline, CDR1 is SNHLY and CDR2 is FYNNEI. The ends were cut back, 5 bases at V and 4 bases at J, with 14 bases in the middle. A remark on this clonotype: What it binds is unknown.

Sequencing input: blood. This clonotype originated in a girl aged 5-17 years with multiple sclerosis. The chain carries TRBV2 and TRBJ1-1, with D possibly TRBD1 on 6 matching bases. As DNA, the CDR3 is TGTGCCAGCAGTCCGGACAGACTAATCACTGAAGCTTTCTTT. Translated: CASSPDRLITEAFF.